A single T cell receptor beta chain is shown here with its context. Here immunoSEQ multiplex PCR was the method, and the copy in TCRdb shows in-frame clones only, minus some. The sample consists of 60,000 to 70,000 clones, around nine tenths of them appearing once. This sample was included in a study of T cell changes during pregnancy in multiple sclerosis. The CDR3 has 13 residues. V lost 3 bases, J lost 6 bases, and 10 bases lay in between. CDR1 is LGHNA and CDR2 is YNFKEQ in the germline V gene. The sample consisted of peripheral blood, taken in the third trimester of pregnancy. The sequence derives from a female donor in good health, enrolled as a control in a pregnancy study. The rearrangement uses TRBV4-2 and TRBJ2-3, with D perhaps matching TRBD1 (5 bases). CDR3 sequence reads: CASSQAGMDTQYF. For the CDR3, the DNA is TGTGCCAGCAGCCAGGCAGGGATGGATACGCAGTATTTT.